One sample yielded the 23 T cell receptor beta chains listed below, sequenced in a study of response to subunit inactivated influenza vaccine. Via MiXCR, TCRdb re-called the RT-PCR reads, giving one row per CDR3 protein. The sample has roughly 650,000 distinct CDR3 sequences; about 15% are singletons. The sample consisted of PBMCs from blood, taken less than 13 days after vaccination. Receptors were obtained from a man aged 50-59 years who received an inactivated influenza vaccine.

The gene calls are TRBV6-1 and TRBJ1-2; D may be TRBD1 (5 bases). This CDR3 has 16 residues. V was cut by 3 bases and J by 4 bases, with 18 bases left in between. Germline-derived CDR1 and CDR2 are MNHNS and SASEGT. The CDR3 sequence is CASSDPGLPDRYGYTF. In DNA, the CDR3 is TGTGCCAGCAGTGACCCGGGACTCCCCGATCGCTATGGCTACACCTTC.

This chain's CDR3 is CASSRTSGGNTDTQYF. CDR3 coding DNA: TGTGCCAGCAGCCGTACTAGCGGGGGGAACACAGATACGCAGTATTTT. The genes are TRBV7-2 and TRBJ2-3; 12 bases align to TRBD2. This CDR3 contains 16 residues. The germline CDR1 and CDR2 sequences are SGHTA and FQGNSA. V was pared by 5 bases and J by 2 bases, with 5 bases of the junction left unmatched. The full variable domain, in which reference TRBV7-2 and TRBJ2-3 provide the parts outside the CDR3, is GAGVSQSPSNKVTEKGKDVELRCDPISGHTALYWYRQSLGQGLEFLIYFQGNSAPDKSGLPSDRFSAERTGGSVSTLTIQRTQQEDSAVYLCASSRTSGGNTDTQYFGPGTRLTVL.

A single count supports this clonotype. The CDR3 sequence is CASGRAHEKLFF. The CDR3 coding sequence is TGTGCCAGTGGTAGGGCCCATGAAAAACTGTTTTTT. The V call is TRBV6-6, the J call TRBJ1-4; D remains ambiguous. Per germline, CDR1 MNHNY and CDR2 SVGAGI (reference sequence). V shed 9 bases and J shed 6 bases, with 11 bases lying between them. The CDR3 spans 12 residues.

This clonotype was seen more than once but under ten times. The chain is built from TRBV30 and TRBJ2-2; the match to TRBD2 covers 14 bases. Germline V gene lookup returns CDR1 GTSNPN and CDR2 SVGIG (reference sequence). The CDR3 contains 15 residues. The junction had 3 bases not matched to a gene; V was cut back by 1 base and J by 8 bases. CDR3 residues: CAWSAGLAGVGELFF. CDR3 DNA: TGTGCCTGGAGTGCGGGACTAGCGGGAGTGGGGGAGCTGTTTTTT.

This clonotype was recorded a few times. The rearrangement joins TRBV10-1 to TRBJ2-3, with TRBD2 matching over 9 bases. The CDR3 is 15 residues long. V dropped 5 bases and J dropped 4; count of bases not matched to a gene: 7. In germline, CDR1 is WNHNN, CDR2 SYGVQD (reference sequence). CDR3 amino acids: CASSRSGGPSDTQYF. CDR3 coding DNA: TGCGCCAGCAGTCGAAGCGGGGGGCCATCAGATACGCAGTATTTT.

This clonotype was seen more than once but under ten times. The gene calls are TRBV6-2 or TRBV6-3 and TRBJ1-5; 7 nucleotides match TRBD1. In germline, CDR1 is MNHEY, CDR2 SVGEGT. The CDR3 extends over 20 amino acids. The trim removed 6 bases at V and 1 base at J, leaving 21 bases unmatched. The CDR3 coding sequence is TGTGCCAGCAGCCGATACCCAATACAGGGGAAGGTCGTGAGCAATCAGCCCCAGCATTTT. Amino acids: CASSRYPIQGKVVSNQPQHF.

Ten or more counts support this clonotype. The CDR3 region has the DNA TGTGCCAGCAGTTTTCTGGACAGACCACAAGAGACCCAGTACTTC. Translating it yields CASSFLDRPQETQYF. The gene calls are TRBV28 and TRBJ2-5, with a weak D call TRBD1 (6 bases). V lost 3 bases, J lost 2 bases, and 13 bases lay in between. From germline, CDR1 is MDHEN and CDR2 SYDVKM. There are 15 residues in the CDR3.

The table lists this clonotype with a count of one. This chain connects TRBV6-2 or TRBV6-3 to TRBJ2-5; possible D gene TRBD2, 6 bases. Trimming removed 7 bases from V and 5 bases from J, with 20 bases in between. The CDR3 consists of 15 residues. Germline V gene sequence: CDR1 MNHEY, CDR2 SVGEGT. The CDR3 sequence is CASNEFRTTAETQYF. CDR3 nucleotide sequence: TGTGCCAGCAACGAATTTAGGACTACCGCGGAGACCCAGTACTTC.

The table lists this clonotype with a few counts. The gene calls are TRBV5-1 and TRBJ1-5, with a tentative D call TRBD1 (5 bases). The CDR3 loop spans 14 amino acids. V was clipped by 4 bases and J by 4 bases, with 12 bases between them. Germline CDR1 reads SGHRS; CDR2 reads YFSETQ. The CDR3: CASSTGVGNQPQHF. The CDR3 bases are TGCGCCAGCAGCACGGGGGTGGGGAATCAGCCCCAGCATTTT.

This clonotype was seen at least ten times. Germline and junction disagree at one end, which may indicate a read error. V usage is TRBV5-1 and J usage is TRBJ2-5; 8 bases line up with TRBD1. Per the germline V gene, CDR1 is SGHRS and CDR2 is YFSETQ. The CDR3 runs 13 residues. This CDR3 reads CASSPDRGETQYF. The CDR3 bases are TGTGCCAGCAGCCCAGACAGGGGAGAGACCCAGTACTTC.

V and J are TRBV19 and TRBJ2-3; possibly TRBD2 for D (5 bases). Germline CDR1 is LNHDA and CDR2 is SQIVND (reference sequence). The CDR3 is made up of 16 amino acids. The V gene lost 2 bases and the J gene lost 4 bases, with 16 bases spanning the gap. This CDR3 reads CASSIMGLGVADTQYF. The CDR3, as DNA: TGTGCCAGTAGTATAATGGGTTTGGGAGTTGCAGATACGCAGTATTTT.

V is TRBV20-1 and J is TRBJ1-6; 7 positions match TRBD1. CDR1 DFQATT and CDR2 SNEGSKA come from the germline V gene (reference sequence). This CDR3 has 13 amino acids. This CDR3 reads CSGRDSTNSPLHF. As DNA, the CDR3 is TGCAGCGGCCGGGACAGTACTAATTCACCCCTCCACTTT.

This clonotype was recorded at least ten times. The chain recombines TRBV29-1 with TRBJ2-5; D ambiguous. The V end was cut by 3 bases, the J end by 1 base, with 9 bases between. CDR1 is SQVTM, CDR2 ANQGSEA, per germline. The CDR3 totals 13 residues. The CDR3 sequence is CSVDRITQETQYF. The CDR3 DNA sequence: TGCAGCGTTGATCGGATCACCCAAGAGACCCAGTACTTC.

As to this clonotype: It may be a read error: a sequence one base away is much more abundant. This chain links TRBV7-9 with TRBJ2-2, with D perhaps given as TRBD1 or TRBD2 (5 bases each). The CDR3 has 15 residues. The germline V gene encodes CDR1 SEHNR and CDR2 FQNEAQ (reference sequence). CDR3 sequence reads: CASSLRRSGTGELLF. CDR3 DNA sequence: TGTGCCAGCAGCTTACGGAGATCTGGGACCGGGGAGCTGCTTTTT.

The chain joins TRBV2 to TRBJ2-1, with 9 bases that match TRBD2. The CDR3 sequence is 13 residues long. Germline CDR1 is SNHLY and CDR2 is FYNNEI. V lost 7 bases and J lost 10; bases outside the gene matches: 8. CDR3 loop: CASNKAGGPEQFF. DNA of the CDR3: TGTGCCAGCAATAAAGCGGGAGGCCCAGAGCAGTTCTTC.

This clonotype has more than one count but fewer than ten. The rearrangement joins TRBV4-3 to TRBJ2-1; 9 bases agree with TRBD2. The CDR3 runs 20 residues. Germline CDR1 LGHNA, CDR2 YSLEER. Trimming removed 2 bases from V and 0 bases from J; junction bases left unmatched: 14. CDR3 nucleotide sequence: TGCGCCAGCAGCCAAAGGAGGGGGCTGCTAGCGGGGAGCTCCTACAATGAGCAGTTCTTC. Translated, it gives CASSQRRGLLAGSSYNEQFF.

This clonotype was found many times. J is TRBJ1-2 and V is TRBV6-5; weak D call: TRBD1 (6 bases). Germline V gene lookup returns CDR1 MNHEY and CDR2 SVGAGI. V lost 0 bases, J lost 6 bases, and 11 bases lay in between. The CDR3 extends over 14 amino acids. The CDR3 protein is CASSYSRGANGYTF. DNA of the CDR3: TGTGCCAGCAGTTACTCTCGGGGGGCGAATGGCTACACCTTC.

The chain recombines TRBV20-1 with TRBJ1-1; 7 bases are a match to TRBD1. The V and J ends lost 8 bases and 1 base, in that order; junction bases with no gene match: 4. This CDR3 comprises 12 residues. The germline V gene encodes CDR1 DFQATT and CDR2 SNEGSKA (reference sequence). The DNA for the CDR3 is TGCAGTCCCCGACAGGGGAACACTGAAGCTTTCTTT. Translated, it gives CSPRQGNTEAFF.

This clonotype has only a few counts. The J gene is TRBJ2-1, the V gene TRBV29-1; D call uncertain. The CDR3 is 12 residues long. Germline lookup yields CDR1 SQVTM and CDR2 ANQGSEA. V lost 4 bases and J 5 bases, leaving 9 bases between the germline ends. CDR3 DNA: TGCAGCGTTGGTCGGTACAACAATGAGCAGTTCTTC. Its protein product is CSVGRYNNEQFF.

V is TRBV4-2 and J is TRBJ2-7, with 7 positions matching TRBD2. In germline, CDR1 is LGHNA, CDR2 YNFKEQ. V lost 4 bases, J lost 4 bases, and 10 bases stayed unmatched. The length of the CDR3 is 15 residues. CDR3 region: CASSPREDGLYEQYF. The CDR3, as DNA: TGTGCCAGCAGCCCTCGGGAGGATGGCTTATACGAGCAGTACTTC.

On this clonotype: The missing conserved phenylalanine or tryptophan at the end of this CDR3 makes a read error likely. J is TRBJ2-1 and V is TRBV6-1; TRBD1 is a possible D gene (5 bases). The germline V gene has CDR1 MNHNS and CDR2 SASEGT. Trimming removed 6 bases at V and 1 base at J, with 16 bases between. The CDR3 spans 16 residues. Here the CDR3 reads CASRGPGKRSYNEQFL. CDR3 bases: TGTGCCAGCAGGGGCCCAGGGAAACGATCCTACAATGAGCAGTTCTTG.

This chain connects TRBV10-3 to TRBJ2-1; D gene ambiguous. This CDR3 contains 18 residues. Trimming stripped 0 bases from V and 1 base from J, with 16 bases between. CDR1 and CDR2 from the germline V gene are ENHRY and SYGVKD. Written as DNA, the CDR3 is TGTGCCATCAGTGAGTCGGTAGGACGTGGTATTTCCTACAATGAGCAGTTCTTC. Its translation is CAISESVGRGISYNEQFF.

V gene TRBV4-3 combines with J gene TRBJ2-3; 12 bases align to TRBD2. This CDR3 contains 17 residues. The germline V gene encodes CDR1 LGHNA and CDR2 YSLEER. With V trimmed by 2 bases and J by 1 base, 4 bases remained unmatched. As DNA, the CDR3 is TGCGCCAGCAGCCAAAGACTAGCGGGAGCTGGCACAGATACGCAGTATTTT. Protein: CASSQRLAGAGTDTQYF.